These 15 T cell receptor beta chains were all obtained from the same sample, sequenced in a study of blood T cells in healthy people across ages. A second about 6 to 11 cycle PCR used barcoded and J-beta primers. TCRdb re-called the 5' RACE reads with MiXCR, one entry per CDR3 protein. The table lists approximately 690,000 distinct CDR3 sequences, around 54% of them singletons. The sample consisted of blood. The source is a man aged 60 to 69 in good health.

V and J are TRBV20-1 and TRBJ2-7; 7 nucleotides agree with TRBD1. Germline CDR1 and CDR2: DFQATT and SNEGSKA (reference sequence). Trimming took 6 bases from V and 3 from J; bases not matched to a gene: 5. The CDR3 has 12 amino acids. The DNA for the CDR3 is TGCAGTGCCACGGACAGGTACTACGAGCAGTACTTC. It codes for CSATDRYYEQYF.

The genes are TRBV10-2 and TRBJ1-5, with D possibly matching TRBD1 (6 bases). V lost 8 bases, J lost 7 bases, and 21 bases lay in between. Germline CDR1 is WSHSY and CDR2 is SAAADI. CDR3 length equals 15 residues. The CDR3 DNA sequence: TGCGCCAGCGGGGAGAGAGTAGGGGGTAGGCAGCCCCAGCATTTT. It specifies CASGERVGGRQPQHF.

This clonotype showed up just a few times. The chain combines TRBV11-2 with TRBJ2-7; D remains unclear. The CDR3 runs to 12 residues. CDR1 SGHAT and CDR2 FQNNGV come from the germline V gene. The ends were cut back, 1 base at V and 5 bases at J, with 6 bases in the middle. The CDR3 DNA reads TGTGCCAGCAGCTTAGCAGCCCACGAGCAGTACTTC. It is translated as CASSLAAHEQYF.

The rearrangement joins TRBV20-1 to TRBJ2-5; 7 nucleotides match TRBD2. CDR1 DFQATT and CDR2 SNEGSKA come from the germline V gene (reference sequence). V gave up 3 bases and J gave up 2 bases; unmatched junction bases: 9. The CDR3 sequence is 15 residues long. CDR3 sequence (DNA): TGCAGTGCTAGCGGGTCTAGCGGTTCACAAGAGACCCAGTACTTC. Translation gives CSASGSSGSQETQYF.

V usage is TRBV6-5 and J usage is TRBJ1-2; 7 bases align to TRBD1. The CDR3 is 14 amino acids. With 2 bases clipped from V and 4 bases from J, the junction kept 4 bases outside the gene matches. CDR1 MNHEY and CDR2 SVGAGI come from the germline V gene. CDR3 DNA: TGTGCCAGCAGTTACGCCGACAGGGCCTATGGCTACACCTTC. This gives the protein CASSYADRAYGYTF.

This chain connects TRBV7-2 to TRBJ2-3; D remains ambiguous. V dropped 3 bases and J dropped 9 bases, with 13 bases sitting between them. The germline CDR1 and CDR2 sequences are SGHTA and FQGNSA. This CDR3 spans 13 amino acids. This CDR3 is CASSFDFPGTQYF. DNA for the CDR3: TGTGCCAGCAGCTTTGACTTCCCAGGCACGCAGTATTTT.

The genes are TRBV6-5 and TRBJ2-3, with TRBD1 matching over 9 bases. Germline CDR1 is MNHEY and CDR2 is SVGAGI. The CDR3 length is 17 residues. With V trimmed by 4 bases and J by 5 bases, 13 bases remained unmatched. The CDR3: CASSSYGQGLSRDTQYF. As DNA, the CDR3 is TGTGCCAGCAGTTCCTACGGACAGGGGCTGAGTAGAGATACGCAGTATTTT.

The chain carries TRBV3-1 and TRBJ1-4; possibly TRBD1 for D (5 bases). Germline loops: CDR1 LGHDT, CDR2 YNNKEL (reference sequence). The V end lost 3 bases, the J end lost 8 bases, and 13 bases lay between the germline ends. This CDR3 is 14 amino acids long. The CDR3 coding sequence is TGTGCCAGCAGCCACGCGGCCTCAGGGGAAAAACTGTTTTTT. Protein product: CASSHAASGEKLFF.

Only one count was recorded for this clonotype. The CDR3 DNA sequence: TGTGCCAGCATCTCAGGGACAGGGGGCACAGATACGCAGTATTTT. Its protein is CASISGTGGTDTQYF. The chain is built from TRBV12-3 or TRBV12-4 and TRBJ2-3; 10 nucleotides match TRBD1. Unmatched junction bases numbered 5, after V lost 7 bases and J lost 1 base. The CDR3 spans 15 residues.

The chain employs TRBV15 and TRBJ2-1; 7 bases match TRBD2. The end of the DNA aligns better with TRBJ2-7, so the J call may be wrong. CDR3 length equals 14 residues. Germline-derived CDR1 and CDR2 are LNHNV and YYDKDF (reference sequence). CDR3 sequence reads: CATSYRGGYNEQYF. The DNA of the CDR3 is TGTGCCACCAGCTACCGCGGGGGATACAATGAGCAGTACTTC.

This clonotype has more than one count but fewer than ten. The chain joins TRBV6-1 to TRBJ2-5; no clear D gene. This CDR3 is built from 11 residues. Germline V gene lookup returns CDR1 MNHNS and CDR2 SASEGT. Trimming removed 10 bases from V and 6 bases from J, with 12 bases in between. The CDR3 loop reads CATQFRKTQYF. In nucleotides, the CDR3 is TGTGCCACCCAATTTAGGAAGACCCAGTACTTC.

The V gene is TRBV6-4, the J gene TRBJ2-5, with a possible D match to TRBD1 (6 bases). Germline loops: CDR1 MRHNA, CDR2 SNTAGT. The CDR3 is 15 amino acids. V was clipped by 5 bases and J by 0 bases, with 13 bases between them. Written as DNA, the CDR3 is TGTGCCAGCAGTACCCGGACAGTGTACCAAGAGACCCAGTACTTC. Its protein is CASSTRTVYQETQYF.

This clonotype was found a few times. The chain is built from TRBV21-1 and TRBJ2-5; TRBD1 was called by the table and not checked on the DNA. TRBV21-1 is a known pseudogene. CDR3 length equals 16 residues. The CDR3 sequence is CASSKAGDRGCETQYF. The CDR3 DNA follows: TGTGCCAGCAGCAAAGCGGGAGACAGGGGTTGCGAGACCCAGTACTTC.

The J gene is TRBJ2-5, the V gene TRBV3-1; no reliable D call. V lost 3 bases and J 1 base, leaving 9 bases between the germline ends. CDR3 length: 14 residues. CDR1 is LGHDT and CDR2 is YNNKEL in the germline V gene (reference sequence). For the CDR3, the DNA is TGTGCCAGCAGCCATACTCAGATCCAAGAGACCCAGTACTTC. Its protein is CASSHTQIQETQYF.

This clonotype was seen many times. This sequence joins TRBV5-1 and TRBJ2-7; 7 bases align to TRBD1. V gave up 1 base and J gave up 1 base; unmatched junction bases: 2. CDR1 and CDR2 (germline): SGHRS, YFSETQ. The CDR3 length is 14 residues. CDR3 nucleotides: TGCGCCAGCAGCTTGCGACAGGGATCCTACGAGCAGTACTTC. Protein product: CASSLRQGSYEQYF.